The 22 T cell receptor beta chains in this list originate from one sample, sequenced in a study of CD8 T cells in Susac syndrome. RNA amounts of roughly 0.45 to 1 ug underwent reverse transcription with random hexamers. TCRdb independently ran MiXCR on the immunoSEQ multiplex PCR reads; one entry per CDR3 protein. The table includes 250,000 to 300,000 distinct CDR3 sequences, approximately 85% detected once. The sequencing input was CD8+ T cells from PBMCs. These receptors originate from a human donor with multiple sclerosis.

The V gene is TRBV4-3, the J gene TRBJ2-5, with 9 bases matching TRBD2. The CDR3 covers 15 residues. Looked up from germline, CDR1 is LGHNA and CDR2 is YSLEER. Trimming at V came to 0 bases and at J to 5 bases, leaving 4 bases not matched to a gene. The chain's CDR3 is CASSQETSGRETQYF. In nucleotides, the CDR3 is TGCGCCAGCAGCCAAGAGACTAGCGGAAGGGAGACCCAGTACTTC.

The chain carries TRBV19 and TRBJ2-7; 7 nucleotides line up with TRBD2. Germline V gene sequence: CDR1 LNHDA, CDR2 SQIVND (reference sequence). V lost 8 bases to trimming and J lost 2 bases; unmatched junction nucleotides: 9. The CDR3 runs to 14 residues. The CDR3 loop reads CASSGAGNTYEQYF. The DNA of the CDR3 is TGTGCCAGTTCCGGAGCGGGGAATACCTACGAGCAGTACTTC.

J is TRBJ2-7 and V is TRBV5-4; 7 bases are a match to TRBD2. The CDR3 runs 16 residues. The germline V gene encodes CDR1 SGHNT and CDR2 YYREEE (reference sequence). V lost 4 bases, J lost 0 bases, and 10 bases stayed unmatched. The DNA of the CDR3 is TGTGCCAGCAGCCCCGCGCCTAGCGGTAGCTCCTACGAGCAGTACTTC. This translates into CASSPAPSGSSYEQYF.

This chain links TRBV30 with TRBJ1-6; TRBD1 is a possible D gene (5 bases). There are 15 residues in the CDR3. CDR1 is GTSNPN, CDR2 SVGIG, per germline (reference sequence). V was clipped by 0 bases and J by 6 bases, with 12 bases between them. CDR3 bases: TGTGCCTGGAGTGTAATTATCGGGGGTAATTCACCCCTCCACTTT. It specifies CAWSVIIGGNSPLHF.

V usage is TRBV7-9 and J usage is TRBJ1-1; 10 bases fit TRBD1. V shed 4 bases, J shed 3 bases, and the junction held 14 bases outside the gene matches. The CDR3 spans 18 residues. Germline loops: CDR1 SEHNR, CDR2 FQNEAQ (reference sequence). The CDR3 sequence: CASSSPGDRGVLDTEAFF. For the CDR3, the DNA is TGTGCCAGCAGCTCTCCCGGGGACAGGGGCGTGCTGGACACTGAAGCTTTCTTT.

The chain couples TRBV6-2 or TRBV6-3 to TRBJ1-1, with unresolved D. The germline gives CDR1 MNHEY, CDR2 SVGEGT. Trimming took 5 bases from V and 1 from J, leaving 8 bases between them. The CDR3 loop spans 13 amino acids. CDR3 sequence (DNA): TGTGCCAGCAGTATCGTCCCGAACACTGAAGCTTTCTTT. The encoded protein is CASSIVPNTEAFF.

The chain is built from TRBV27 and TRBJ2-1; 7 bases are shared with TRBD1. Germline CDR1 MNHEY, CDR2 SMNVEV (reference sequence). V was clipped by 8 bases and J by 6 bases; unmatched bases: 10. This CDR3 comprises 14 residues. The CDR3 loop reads CASATGMGPNEQFF. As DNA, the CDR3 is TGTGCCAGCGCGACAGGGATGGGCCCCAATGAGCAGTTCTTC.

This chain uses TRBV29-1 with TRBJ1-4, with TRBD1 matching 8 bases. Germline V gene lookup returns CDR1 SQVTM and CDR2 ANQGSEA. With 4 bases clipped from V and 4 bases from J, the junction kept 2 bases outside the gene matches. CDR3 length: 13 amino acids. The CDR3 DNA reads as TGCAGCGTTGTGGACAGGGATAATGAAAAACTGTTTTTT. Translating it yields CSVVDRDNEKLFF. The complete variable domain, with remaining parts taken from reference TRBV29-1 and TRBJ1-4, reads SAVISQKPSRDICQRGTSLTIQCQVDSQVTMMFWYRQQPGQSLTLIATANQGSEATYESGFVIDKFPISRPNLTFSTLTVSNMSPEDSSIYLCSVVDRDNEKLFFGSGTQLSVL.

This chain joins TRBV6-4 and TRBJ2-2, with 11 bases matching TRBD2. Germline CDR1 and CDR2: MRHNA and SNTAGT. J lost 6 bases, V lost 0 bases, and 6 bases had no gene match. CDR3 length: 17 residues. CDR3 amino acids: CASSDSPGTSGPGELFF. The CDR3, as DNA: TGTGCCAGCAGTGACTCCCCCGGGACTAGCGGTCCCGGGGAGCTGTTTTTT.

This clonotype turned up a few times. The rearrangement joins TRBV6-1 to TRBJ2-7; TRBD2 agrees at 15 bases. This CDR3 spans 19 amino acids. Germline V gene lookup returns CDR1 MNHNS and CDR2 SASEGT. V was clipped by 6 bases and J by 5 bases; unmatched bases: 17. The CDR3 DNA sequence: TGTGCCAGCAGACCCGCAGACGGGGGACTAGCGGGAGGATTCGACGAGCAGTACTTC. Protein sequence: CASRPADGGLAGGFDEQYF.

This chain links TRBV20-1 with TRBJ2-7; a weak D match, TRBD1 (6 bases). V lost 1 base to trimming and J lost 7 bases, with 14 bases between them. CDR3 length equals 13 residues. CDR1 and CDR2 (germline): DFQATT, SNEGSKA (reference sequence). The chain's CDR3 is CSARVLGAWEQYF. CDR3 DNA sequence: TGCAGTGCTAGAGTTCTGGGGGCCTGGGAGCAGTACTTC.

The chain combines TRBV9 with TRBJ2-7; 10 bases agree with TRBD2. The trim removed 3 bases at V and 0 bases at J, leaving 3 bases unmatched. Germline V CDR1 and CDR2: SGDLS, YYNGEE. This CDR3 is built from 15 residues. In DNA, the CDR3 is TGTGCCAGCAGCGCCGGACTAGCGGCCTCCTACGAGCAGTACTTC. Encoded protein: CASSAGLAASYEQYF. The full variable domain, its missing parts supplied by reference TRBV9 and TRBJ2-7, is DSGVTQTPKHLITATGQRVTLRCSPRSGDLSVYWYQQSLDQGLQFLIQYYNGEERAKGNILERFSAQQFPDLHSELNLSSLELGDSALYFCASSAGLAASYEQYFGPGTRLTVT.

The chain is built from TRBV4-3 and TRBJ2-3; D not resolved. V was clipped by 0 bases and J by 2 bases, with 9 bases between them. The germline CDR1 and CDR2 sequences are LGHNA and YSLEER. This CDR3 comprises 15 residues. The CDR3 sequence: CASSQDRATTDTQYF. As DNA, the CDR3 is TGCGCCAGCAGCCAAGATCGGGCAACCACAGATACGCAGTATTTT.

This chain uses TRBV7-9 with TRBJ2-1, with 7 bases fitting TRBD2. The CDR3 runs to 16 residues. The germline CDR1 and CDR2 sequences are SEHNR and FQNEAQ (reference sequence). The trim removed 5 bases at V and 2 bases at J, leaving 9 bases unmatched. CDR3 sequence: CASSPPLSGAYNEQFF. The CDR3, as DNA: TGTGCCAGCAGCCCCCCCCTCAGCGGGGCCTACAATGAGCAGTTCTTC. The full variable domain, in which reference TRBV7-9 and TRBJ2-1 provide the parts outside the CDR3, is DTGVSQNPRHKITKRGQNVTFRCDPISEHNRLYWYRQTLGQGPEFLTYFQNEAQLEKSRLLSDRFSAERPKGSFSTLEIQRTEQGDSAMYLCASSPPLSGAYNEQFFGPGTRLTVL.

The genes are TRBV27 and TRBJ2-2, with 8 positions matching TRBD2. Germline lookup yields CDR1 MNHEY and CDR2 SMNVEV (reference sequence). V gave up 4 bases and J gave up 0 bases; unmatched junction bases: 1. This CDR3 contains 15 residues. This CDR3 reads CASSYSGANTGELFF. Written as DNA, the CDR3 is TGTGCCAGCAGTTATAGCGGGGCGAACACCGGGGAGCTGTTTTTT.

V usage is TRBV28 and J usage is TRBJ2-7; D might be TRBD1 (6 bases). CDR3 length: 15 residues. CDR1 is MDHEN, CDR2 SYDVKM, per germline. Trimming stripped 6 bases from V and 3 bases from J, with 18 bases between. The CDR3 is CASSSTGSVLYEQYF. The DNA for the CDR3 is TGTGCCAGCAGCTCTACAGGGTCGGTCCTCTACGAGCAGTACTTC.

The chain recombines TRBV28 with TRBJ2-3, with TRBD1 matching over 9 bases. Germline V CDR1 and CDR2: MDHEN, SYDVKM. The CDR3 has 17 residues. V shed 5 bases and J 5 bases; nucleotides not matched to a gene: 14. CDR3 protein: CASSQDPGTGLIDTQYF. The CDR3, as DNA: TGTGCCAGCAGTCAAGATCCCGGGACAGGGTTGATAGATACGCAGTATTTT.

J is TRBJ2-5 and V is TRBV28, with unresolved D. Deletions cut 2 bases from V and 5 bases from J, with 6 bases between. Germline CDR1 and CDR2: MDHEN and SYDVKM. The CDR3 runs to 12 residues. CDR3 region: CASSLQWETQYF. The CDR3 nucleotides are TGTGCCAGCAGTTTACAGTGGGAGACCCAGTACTTC.

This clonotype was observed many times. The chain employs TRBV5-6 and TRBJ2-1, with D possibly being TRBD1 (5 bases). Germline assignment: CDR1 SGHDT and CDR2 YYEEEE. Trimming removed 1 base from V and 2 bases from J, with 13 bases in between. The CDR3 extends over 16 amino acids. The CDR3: CASSLQGTAAYNEQFF. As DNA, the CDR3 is TGTGCCAGCAGCTTGCAGGGTACGGCGGCCTACAATGAGCAGTTCTTC. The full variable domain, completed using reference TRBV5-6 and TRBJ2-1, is DAGVTQSPTHLIKTRGQQVTLRCSPKSGHDTVSWYQQALGQGPQFIFQYYEEEERQRGNFPDRFSGHQFPNYSSELNVNALLLGDSALYLCASSLQGTAAYNEQFFGPGTRLTVL.

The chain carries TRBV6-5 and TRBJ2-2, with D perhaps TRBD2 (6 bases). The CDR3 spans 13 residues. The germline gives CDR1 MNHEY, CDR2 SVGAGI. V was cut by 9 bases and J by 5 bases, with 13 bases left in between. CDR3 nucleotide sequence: TGTGCCAGAGCGGGCCCGGGAACCGGGGAGCTGTTTTTT. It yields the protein CARAGPGTGELFF.

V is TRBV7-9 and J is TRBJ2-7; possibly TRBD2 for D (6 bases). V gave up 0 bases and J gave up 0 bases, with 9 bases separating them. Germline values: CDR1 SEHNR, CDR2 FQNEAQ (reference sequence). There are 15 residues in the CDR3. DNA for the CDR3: TGTGCCAGCAGCTTAGCGGCTAGCGCCTCCTACGAGCAGTACTTC. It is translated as CASSLAASASYEQYF.

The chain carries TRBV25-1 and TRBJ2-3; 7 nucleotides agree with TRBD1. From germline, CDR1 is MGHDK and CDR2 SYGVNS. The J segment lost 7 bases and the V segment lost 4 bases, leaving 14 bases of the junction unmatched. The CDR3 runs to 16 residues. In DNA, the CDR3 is TGTGCCAGCAGTGGTCCCGGGACAGCACCTCGGAATACGCAGTATTTT. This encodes CASSGPGTAPRNTQYF.